Sequencing of this T cell receptor beta chain was carried out in a study of blood T cell repertoires in COVID-19. Overall study context: The samples span acute and convalescent COVID-19 from the United States, Italy and Spain. T cells, B-cell-depleted T cells, or PBMCs supplied cDNA or gDNA.

This clone was observed a handful of times. As processed by the authors: Estimation of nucleated cell counts was performed using reference gene primer amplification. Measured with immunoSEQ multiplex PCR; TCRdb has only the in-frame clones, and not every one. V, J and clone size are taken as reported in that table, and D and trimming were inferred from the DNA itself. In the table there are tens of thousands of clones, over 65% of which are singletons. Sequences were obtained from peripheral blood. The receptor comes from a human donor in a cohort sampled during active COVID-19.

CDR3 DNA: TGTGCCAGCAGCTTAGGTGTAGGGGGTGACGAAAAACTGTTTTTT. It translates to CASSLGVGGDEKLFF. The V call is TRBV7-2, the J call TRBJ1-4; D perhaps matches TRBD1 (6 bases). Trimming cost V 1 base and J 8 bases, with 14 bases left between them. The CDR3 contains 15 residues. CDR1 is SGHTA and CDR2 is FQGNSA in the germline V gene.